This TCR beta chain derives from a study of T cell responses to AZD1222 COVID-19 vaccine. Study findings and constraints: Females made up more of the donors, who were largely white British, and clonal diversity may have come out too low. Reportedly, close to half of spike-specific TCRs are directed against unmutated variant regions. Among those given AZD1222, only five or six were seropositive at baseline.

As to this clone: Its specificity is not known.

TCRdb keeps only in-frame clones here, not all; method: immunoSEQ multiplex PCR. The sample includes 140,000 to 150,000 clones, around nine tenths of them seen just once. The TCR originated in an adult in good health. The starting material was peripheral blood, obtained on day 0 of AZD1222 vaccination.

The CDR3 bases are TGCAGCGTTGATGAAGGAGCCAGGGGGGCTTTCTTT. This codes for CSVDEGARGAFF. The rearrangement joins TRBV29-1 to TRBJ1-1; 7 nucleotides line up with TRBD1. The CDR3 is made up of 12 amino acids. Germline CDR1 and CDR2: SQVTM and ANQGSEA. V trimming: 3 bases; J trimming: 11 bases; junction bases outside the gene matches: 9.